The 4 T cell receptor beta chains given below trace back to one sample, sequenced in a study of blood T cell repertoires in COVID-19. Clones were read by immunoSEQ multiplex PCR, and TCRdb kept only the in-frame ones, dropping some. The sample carries about 270,000 clones, less than 95% recorded once. Sequencing used PBMCs or T cells enriched from blood (not recorded which). These receptors came from a middle-aged man who had been exposed to COVID-19.

For this clone: A read error may account for a junction end that differs from germline. This sequence joins TRBV18 and TRBJ2-1; a possible D gene is TRBD2 (6 bases). This CDR3 region has 17 residues. CDR1 is KGHSH, CDR2 LQKENI, per germline. For the CDR3, the DNA is TGTGCCAGCTCCCCACCTCTTTCGGGAGCATCCGACAATGAGCAGTTCTTC. Residues: CASSPPLSGASDNEQFF.

This rearrangement joins TRBV4-1 to TRBJ1-5; the D gene is possibly TRBD1 (6 bases). CDR1 and CDR2 from the germline V gene are MGHRA and YSYEKL. Trimming took 2 bases from V and 6 from J, leaving 17 bases between them. This CDR3 spans 16 amino acids. The CDR3 DNA sequence: TGCGCCAGCAGCCAAACAGGGCCCGGGGGGGGTCAGCCCCAGCATTTT. Translating it yields CASSQTGPGGGQPQHF.

This chain links TRBV12-3 or TRBV12-4 with TRBJ1-6; no clear D. The CDR3 is 12 residues long. V lost 5 bases and J 8 bases, leaving 7 bases between the germline ends. CDR3 amino acids: CASSPPDSPLHF. The CDR3 DNA reads TGTGCCAGCAGTCCCCCTGATTCACCCCTCCACTTT.

V usage is TRBV7-2 and J usage is TRBJ2-7; perhaps TRBD2 as D (6 bases). The CDR3 is made up of 18 amino acids. V lost 0 bases and J lost 3, with 21 bases in between. Germline V gene lookup returns CDR1 SGHTA and CDR2 FQGNSA. The CDR3 coding sequence is TGTGCCAGCAGCTTAGCGCTAGTTTTGGGCGGGAAAGACTACGAGCAGTACTTC. Translating it yields CASSLALVLGGKDYEQYF.